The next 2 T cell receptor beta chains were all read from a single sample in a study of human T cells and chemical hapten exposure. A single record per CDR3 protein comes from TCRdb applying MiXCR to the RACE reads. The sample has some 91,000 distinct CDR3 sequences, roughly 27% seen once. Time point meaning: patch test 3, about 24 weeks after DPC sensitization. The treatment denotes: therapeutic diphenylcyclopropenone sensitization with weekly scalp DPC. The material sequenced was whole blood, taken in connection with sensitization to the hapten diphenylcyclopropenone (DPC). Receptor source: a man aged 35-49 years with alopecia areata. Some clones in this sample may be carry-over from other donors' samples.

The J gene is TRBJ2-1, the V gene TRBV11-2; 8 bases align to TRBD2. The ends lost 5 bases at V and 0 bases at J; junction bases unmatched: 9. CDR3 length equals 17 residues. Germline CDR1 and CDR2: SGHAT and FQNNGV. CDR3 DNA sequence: TGTGCCAGCAGCCTAACCCCCGGGGGGGGCTCCTACAATGAGCAGTTCTTC. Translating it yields CASSLTPGGGSYNEQFF.

The DNA for the CDR3 is TGCAGCGTTGAACGGGGACAGGGGGAAGCTTTCTTT. Translation gives CSVERGQGEAFF. The gene calls are TRBV29-1 and TRBJ1-1, with TRBD1 matching 10 bases. With V trimmed by 2 bases and J by 8 bases, 2 bases remained unmatched. This CDR3 has 12 residues. The V gene's germline CDR1 is SQVTM and CDR2 ANQGSEA. Complete variable domain (other parts from reference TRBV29-1 and TRBJ1-1): SAVISQKPSRDICQRGTSLTIQCQVDSQVTMMFWYRQQPGQSLTLIATANQGSEATYESGFVIDKFPISRPNLTFSTLTVSNMSPEDSSIYLCSVERGQGEAFFGQGTRLTVV.